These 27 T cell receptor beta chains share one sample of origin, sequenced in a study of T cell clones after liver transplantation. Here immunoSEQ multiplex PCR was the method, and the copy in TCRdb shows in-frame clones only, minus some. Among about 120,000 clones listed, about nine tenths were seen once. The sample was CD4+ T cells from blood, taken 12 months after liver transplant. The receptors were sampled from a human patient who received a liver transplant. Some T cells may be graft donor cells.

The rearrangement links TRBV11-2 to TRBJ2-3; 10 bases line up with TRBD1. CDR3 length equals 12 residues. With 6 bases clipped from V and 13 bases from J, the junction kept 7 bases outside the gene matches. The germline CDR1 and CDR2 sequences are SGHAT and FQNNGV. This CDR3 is CASSPPDRGKYF. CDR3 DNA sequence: TGTGCCAGCAGTCCTCCGGACAGGGGGAAGTATTTT.

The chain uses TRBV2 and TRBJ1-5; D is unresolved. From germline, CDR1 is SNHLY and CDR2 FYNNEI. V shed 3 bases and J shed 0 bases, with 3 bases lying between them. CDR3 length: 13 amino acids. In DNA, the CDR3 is TGTGCCAGCAGTGAGCATAGCAATCAGCCCCAGCATTTT. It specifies CASSEHSNQPQHF. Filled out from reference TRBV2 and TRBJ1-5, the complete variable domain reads EPEVTQTPSHQVTQMGQEVILRCVPISNHLYFYWYRQILGQKVEFLVSFYNNEISEKSEIFDDQFSVERPDGSNFTLKIRSTKLEDSAMYFCASSEHSNQPQHFGDGTRLSIL.

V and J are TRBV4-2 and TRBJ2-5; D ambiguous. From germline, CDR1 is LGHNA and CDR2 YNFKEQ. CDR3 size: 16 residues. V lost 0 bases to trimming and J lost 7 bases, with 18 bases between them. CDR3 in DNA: TGTGCCAGCAGCCAAGAGCAAGGAGTGGGGAAAGGGACCCAGTACTTC. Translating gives CASSQEQGVGKGTQYF.

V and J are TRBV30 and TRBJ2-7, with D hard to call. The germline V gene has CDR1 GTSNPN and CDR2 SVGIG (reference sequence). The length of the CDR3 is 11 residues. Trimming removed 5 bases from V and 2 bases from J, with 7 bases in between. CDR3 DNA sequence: TGTGCCTGGGCGGACCCCTACGAGCAGTACTTC. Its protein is CAWADPYEQYF.

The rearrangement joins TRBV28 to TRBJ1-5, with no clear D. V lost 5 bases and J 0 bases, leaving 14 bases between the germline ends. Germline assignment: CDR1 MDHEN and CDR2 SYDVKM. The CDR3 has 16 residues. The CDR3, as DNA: TGTGCCAGCAGTAATTTCGGAGTTTATAGCAATCAGCCCCAGCATTTT. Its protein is CASSNFGVYSNQPQHF.

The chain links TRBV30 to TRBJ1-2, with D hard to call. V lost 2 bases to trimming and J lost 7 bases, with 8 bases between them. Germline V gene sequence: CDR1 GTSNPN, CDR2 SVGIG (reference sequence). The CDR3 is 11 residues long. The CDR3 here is CAWSPLSGYTF. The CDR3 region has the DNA TGTGCCTGGAGTCCCCTGAGTGGCTACACCTTC.

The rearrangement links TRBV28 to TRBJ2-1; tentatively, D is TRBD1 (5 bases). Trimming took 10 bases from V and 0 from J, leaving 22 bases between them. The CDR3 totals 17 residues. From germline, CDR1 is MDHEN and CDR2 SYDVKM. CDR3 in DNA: TGTGCCACCCCAGGGTGCGAGTCACTATGCTCCTACAATGAGCAGTTCTTC. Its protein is CATPGCESLCSYNEQFF.

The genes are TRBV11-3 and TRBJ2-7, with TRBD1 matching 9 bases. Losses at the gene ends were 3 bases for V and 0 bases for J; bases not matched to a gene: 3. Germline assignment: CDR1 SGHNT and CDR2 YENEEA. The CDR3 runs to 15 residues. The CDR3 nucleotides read TGTGCCAGCAGCTTCGTGACAGGGGGCTCCTACGAGCAGTACTTC. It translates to CASSFVTGGSYEQYF.

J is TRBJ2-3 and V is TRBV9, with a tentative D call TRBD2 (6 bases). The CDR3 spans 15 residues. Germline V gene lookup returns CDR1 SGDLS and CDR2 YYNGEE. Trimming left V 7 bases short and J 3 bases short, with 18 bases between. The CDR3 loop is CASRPGLLVTDTQYF. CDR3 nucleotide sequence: TGTGCCAGCCGCCCGGGACTCCTCGTAACAGATACGCAGTATTTT.

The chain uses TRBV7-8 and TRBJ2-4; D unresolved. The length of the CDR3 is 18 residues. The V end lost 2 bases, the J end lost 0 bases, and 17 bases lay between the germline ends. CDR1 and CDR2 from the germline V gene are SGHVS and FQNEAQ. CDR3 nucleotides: TGTGCCAGCAGCTTAACCTGGGCCGCCCCCCTAGCCAAAAACATTCAGTACTTC. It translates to CASSLTWAAPLAKNIQYF.

CDR3 bases: TGTGCCTGGAGTGTACCCCAGACGGGAGGGAGGGAGCAGTACTTC. Its protein is CAWSVPQTGGREQYF. The chain links TRBV30 to TRBJ2-7; 8 bases fit TRBD2. The germline V gene encodes CDR1 GTSNPN and CDR2 SVGIG (reference sequence). The CDR3 loop spans 15 amino acids. V was pared by 0 bases and J by 7 bases, with 11 bases of the junction left unmatched.

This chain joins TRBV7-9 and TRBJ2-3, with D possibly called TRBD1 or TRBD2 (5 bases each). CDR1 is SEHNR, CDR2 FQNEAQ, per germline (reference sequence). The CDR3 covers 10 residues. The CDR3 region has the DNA TGTGCTCTGGGGGCAGATACGCAGTATTTT. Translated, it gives CALGADTQYF.

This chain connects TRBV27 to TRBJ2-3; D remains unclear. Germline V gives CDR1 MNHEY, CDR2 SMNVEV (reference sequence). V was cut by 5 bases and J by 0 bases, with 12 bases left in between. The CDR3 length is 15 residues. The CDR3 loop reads CASSMARHSTDTQYF. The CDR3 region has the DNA TGTGCCAGCAGTATGGCTAGGCATAGCACAGATACGCAGTATTTT.

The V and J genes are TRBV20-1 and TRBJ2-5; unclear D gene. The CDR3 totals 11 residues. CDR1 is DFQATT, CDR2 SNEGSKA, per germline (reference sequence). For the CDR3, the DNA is TGCAGCGTAGGGAAAGGAGAGACCCAGTACTTC. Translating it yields CSVGKGETQYF.

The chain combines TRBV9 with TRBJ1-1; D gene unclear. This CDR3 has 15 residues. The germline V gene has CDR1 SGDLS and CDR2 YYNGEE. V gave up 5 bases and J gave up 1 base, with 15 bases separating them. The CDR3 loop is CASSLGSLGNTEAFF. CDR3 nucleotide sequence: TGTGCCAGCAGTTTAGGAAGCTTAGGGAACACTGAAGCTTTCTTT.

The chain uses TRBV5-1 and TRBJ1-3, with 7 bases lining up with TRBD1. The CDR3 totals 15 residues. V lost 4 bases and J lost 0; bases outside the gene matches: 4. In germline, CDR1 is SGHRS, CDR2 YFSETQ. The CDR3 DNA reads TGCGCCAGCAGCCCCCGACAGGGCTCTGGAAACACCATATATTTT. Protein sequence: CASSPRQGSGNTIYF. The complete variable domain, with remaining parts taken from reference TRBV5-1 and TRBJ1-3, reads KAGVTQTPRYLIKTRGQQVTLSCSPISGHRSVSWYQQTPGQGLQFLFEYFSETQRNKGNFPGRFSGRQFSNSRSEMNVSTLELGDSALYLCASSPRQGSGNTIYFGEGSWLTVV.

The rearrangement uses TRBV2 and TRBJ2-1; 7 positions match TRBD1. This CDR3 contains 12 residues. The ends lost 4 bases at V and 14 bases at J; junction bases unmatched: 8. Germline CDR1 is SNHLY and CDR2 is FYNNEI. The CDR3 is CASSATGLVKFF. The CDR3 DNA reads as TGTGCCAGCAGTGCGACAGGGTTGGTGAAGTTCTTC.

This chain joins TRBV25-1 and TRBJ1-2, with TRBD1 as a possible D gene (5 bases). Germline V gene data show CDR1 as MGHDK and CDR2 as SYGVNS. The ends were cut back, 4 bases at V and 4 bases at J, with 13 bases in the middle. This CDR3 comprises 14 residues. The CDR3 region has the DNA TGTGCCAGCAGTGGGGGAGGGGAAGCCTATGGCTACACCTTC. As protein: CASSGGGEAYGYTF.

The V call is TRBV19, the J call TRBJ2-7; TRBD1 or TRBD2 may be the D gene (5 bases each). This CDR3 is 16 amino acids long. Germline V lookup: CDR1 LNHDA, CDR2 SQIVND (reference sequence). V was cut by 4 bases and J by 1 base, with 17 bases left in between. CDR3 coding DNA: TGTGCCAGTAGTACCCCCTTTGGGGACGCGTCCTACGAGCAGTACTTC. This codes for CASSTPFGDASYEQYF.

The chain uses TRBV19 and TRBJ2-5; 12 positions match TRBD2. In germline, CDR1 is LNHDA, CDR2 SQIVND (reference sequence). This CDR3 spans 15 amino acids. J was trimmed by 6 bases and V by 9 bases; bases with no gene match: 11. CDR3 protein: CASRPTSGSPKTQYF. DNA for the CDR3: TGTGCCAGCCGGCCGACTAGCGGGAGTCCGAAGACCCAGTACTTC.

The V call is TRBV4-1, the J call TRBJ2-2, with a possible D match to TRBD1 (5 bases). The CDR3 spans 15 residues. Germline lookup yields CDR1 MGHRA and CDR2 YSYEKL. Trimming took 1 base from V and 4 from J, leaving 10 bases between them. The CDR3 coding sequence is TGCGCCAGCAGCCAAGCAGGACAATCCACCGGGGAGCTGTTTTTT. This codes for CASSQAGQSTGELFF.

The CDR3 DNA follows: TGTGCCAGCAGCTTATCGGGGGGTGAGCAGTTCTTC. It yields the protein CASSLSGGEQFF. The chain joins TRBV7-2 to TRBJ2-1, with TRBD2 identical over 7 bases. V gave up 2 bases and J gave up 9 bases; unmatched junction bases: 1. CDR1 is SGHTA, CDR2 FQGNSA, per germline. This CDR3 has 12 amino acids.

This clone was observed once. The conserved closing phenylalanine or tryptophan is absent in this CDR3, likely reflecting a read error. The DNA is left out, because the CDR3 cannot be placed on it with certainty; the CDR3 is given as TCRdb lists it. CDR3 sequence reads: CSVAPRKTVKRG. The chain recombines TRBV29-1 with TRBJ1-4. CDR1 SQVTM and CDR2 ANQGSEA come from the germline V gene. The CDR3 comprises 12 residues, both ends counted.

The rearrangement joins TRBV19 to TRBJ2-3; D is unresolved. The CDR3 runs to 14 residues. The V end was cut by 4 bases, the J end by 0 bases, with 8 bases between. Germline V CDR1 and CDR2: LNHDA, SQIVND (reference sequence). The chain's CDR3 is CASSREGSTDTQYF. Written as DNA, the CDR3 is TGTGCCAGTAGTAGGGAAGGGAGCACAGATACGCAGTATTTT.

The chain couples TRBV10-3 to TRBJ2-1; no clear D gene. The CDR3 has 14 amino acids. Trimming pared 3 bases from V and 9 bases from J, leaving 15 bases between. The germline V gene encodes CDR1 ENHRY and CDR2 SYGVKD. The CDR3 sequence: CAISDGVLRGEQFF. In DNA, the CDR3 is TGTGCCATCAGTGATGGAGTTCTCCGTGGTGAGCAGTTCTTC.

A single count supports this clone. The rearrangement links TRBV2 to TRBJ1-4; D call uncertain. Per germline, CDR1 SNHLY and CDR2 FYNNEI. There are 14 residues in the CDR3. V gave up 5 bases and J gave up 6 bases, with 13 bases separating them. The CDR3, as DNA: TGTGCCAGCAGTTCCAACAGAGGAGATGAAAAACTGTTTTTT. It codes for CASSSNRGDEKLFF.

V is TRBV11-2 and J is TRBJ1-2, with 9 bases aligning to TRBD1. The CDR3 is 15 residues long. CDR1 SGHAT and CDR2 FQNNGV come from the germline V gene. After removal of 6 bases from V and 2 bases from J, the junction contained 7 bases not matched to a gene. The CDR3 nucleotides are TGTGCCAGCAGACCCTCTGACAGGGGGAACTATGGCTACACCTTC. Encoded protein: CASRPSDRGNYGYTF.